The 2 T cell receptor beta chains below were found in one sample sequenced in a study of control samples from healthy donors and cancer patients. The data were produced by immunoSEQ multiplex PCR, yet TCRdb's version contains in-frame clones alone and is incomplete. The table records roughly 81,000 clones, more than 65% of them present only once. The sequencing sample was made of PBMCs. The receptor set was obtained from a man in his sixties with head and neck cancer.

The chain is built from TRBV7-6 and TRBJ2-2; 12 bases map to TRBD2. Germline lookup yields CDR1 SGHVS and CDR2 FNYEAQ. Losses at the gene ends were 6 bases for V and 4 bases for J; bases not matched to a gene: 6. The CDR3 covers 16 residues. The CDR3 nucleotides read TGTGCCAGCAGACCCCTAGCGGGAGGGCGCACCGGGGAGCTGTTTTTT. As protein: CASRPLAGGRTGELFF.

V is TRBV28 and J is TRBJ1-2; 7 bases match TRBD1. J lost 3 bases, V lost 4 bases, and 11 bases had no gene match. In germline, CDR1 is MDHEN, CDR2 SYDVKM. The CDR3 length is 16 residues. CDR3 sequence: CASSSLAGTADYGYTF. CDR3 bases: TGTGCCAGCAGTTCCCTCGCCGGGACAGCAGACTATGGCTACACCTTC.